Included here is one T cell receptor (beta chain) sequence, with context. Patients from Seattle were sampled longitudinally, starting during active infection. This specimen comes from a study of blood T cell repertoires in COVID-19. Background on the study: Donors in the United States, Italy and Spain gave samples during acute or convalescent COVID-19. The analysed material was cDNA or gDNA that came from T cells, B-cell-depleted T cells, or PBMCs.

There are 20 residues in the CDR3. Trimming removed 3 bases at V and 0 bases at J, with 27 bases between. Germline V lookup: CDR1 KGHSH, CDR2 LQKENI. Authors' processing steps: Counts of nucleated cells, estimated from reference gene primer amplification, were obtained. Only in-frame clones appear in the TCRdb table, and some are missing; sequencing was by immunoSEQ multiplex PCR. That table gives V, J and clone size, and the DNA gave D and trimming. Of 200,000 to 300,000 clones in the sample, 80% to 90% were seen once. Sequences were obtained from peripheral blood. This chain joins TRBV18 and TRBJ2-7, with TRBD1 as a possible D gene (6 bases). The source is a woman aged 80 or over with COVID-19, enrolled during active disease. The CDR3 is CASSPLPTGKSETYSYEQYF. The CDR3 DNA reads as TGTGCCAGCTCACCGTTACCGACAGGTAAAAGTGAGACTTACTCCTACGAGCAGTACTTC.